This paragraph covers one T cell receptor (beta chain) sequence. Its matching antigen is unknown. These data belong to a study of cytomegalovirus exposure and HLA in healthy donors. The PCR was carried out with 60 Vbeta primers and 13 Jbeta primers. The repertoire was sequenced with immunoSEQ multiplex PCR; TCRdb's copy has only in-frame clones and lacks some. The repertoire holds over 100,000 clones, roughly 70% seen once, with approximately 7% in the top ten. Broader study findings: When analyzed later, a missense DCLRE1C variant was found to be linked to TCR beta V- and J-gene trimming. Reportedly, fewer N-insertions than the approximately 690-donor mean appeared in an Asian-associated ancestry cluster in a later analysis. TCR sequences were mostly rare, though some public TCRs occurred in many donors.

Per the germline V gene, CDR1 is MDHEN and CDR2 is SYDVKM. V was trimmed by 3 bases and J by 9 bases, leaving 9 bases between them. This CDR3 comprises 12 residues. Sequencing input: PBMCs. This sequence joins TRBV28 and TRBJ2-1; D is unresolved. This TCR was sampled from a man in his forties or fifties in good health and CMV-seropositive. The CDR3 here is CASSLQVLEQFF. CDR3 nucleotide sequence: TGTGCCAGCAGTTTGCAGGTGCTTGAGCAGTTCTTC.